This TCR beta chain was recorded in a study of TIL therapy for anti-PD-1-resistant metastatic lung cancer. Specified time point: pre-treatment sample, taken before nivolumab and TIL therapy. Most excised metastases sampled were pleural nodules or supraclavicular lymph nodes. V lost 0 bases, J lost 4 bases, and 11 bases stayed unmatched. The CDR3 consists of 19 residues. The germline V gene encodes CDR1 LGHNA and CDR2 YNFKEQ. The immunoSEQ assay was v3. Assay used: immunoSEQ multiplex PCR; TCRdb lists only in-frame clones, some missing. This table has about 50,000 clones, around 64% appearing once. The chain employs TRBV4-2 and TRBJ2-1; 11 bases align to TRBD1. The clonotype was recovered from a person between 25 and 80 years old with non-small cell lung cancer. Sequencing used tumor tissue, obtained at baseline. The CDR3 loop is CASSQDRWGTGGLYNEQFF. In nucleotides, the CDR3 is TGTGCCAGCAGCCAAGATCGCTGGGGGACAGGGGGTCTATACAATGAGCAGTTCTTC.